This T cell receptor beta chain is drawn from a study of cytomegalovirus exposure and HLA in healthy donors. This clone was seen a single time. Germline assignment: CDR1 LNHDA and CDR2 SQIVND (reference sequence). The CDR3 contains 15 residues. Losses at the gene ends were 7 bases for V and 5 bases for J; bases not matched to a gene: 11. The PCR contained 60 Vbeta and 13 Jbeta primers. The assay was immunoSEQ multiplex PCR, and TCRdb's table has in-frame clones only and misses some. The sample lists roughly 150,000 clones, 65% to 70% occurring once. The sequence was obtained from a man in his thirties or forties in good health and CMV-seropositive. Input material: PBMCs. This rearrangement joins TRBV19 to TRBJ1-1; 9 positions match TRBD1. The CDR3 loop reads CASIVRGTGQTEAFF. CDR3 DNA: TGTGCCAGTATCGTAAGGGGGACAGGGCAAACTGAAGCTTTCTTT.